Following are 23 T cell receptor beta chains from one sample sequenced in a study of cytomegalovirus exposure and HLA in healthy donors. A multiplex PCR was run with 60 Vbeta primers and 13 Jbeta primers. Generated by immunoSEQ multiplex PCR, the TCRdb table keeps only in-frame clones and is missing some. The sample consists of tens of thousands of clones, roughly 82% of them appearing once. Sequenced sample: PBMCs. The receptors derive from a man younger than 45 in good health and CMV-seronegative.

In DNA form, the CDR3 reads TGTGCCAGCAGCTTGAATACCCCACCTATCGGCCAGTACTTC. As protein: CASSLNTPPIGQYF. This chain uses TRBV5-4 with TRBJ2-5; D is ambiguous. CDR3 length equals 14 residues. V was trimmed by 1 base and J by 10 bases, leaving 17 bases between them. The V gene's germline CDR1 is SGHNT and CDR2 YYREEE (reference sequence).

The V gene is TRBV7-9, the J gene TRBJ2-5, with D perhaps matching TRBD1 (5 bases). CDR3 length: 13 residues. Trimming cost V 3 bases and J 7 bases, with 12 bases left between them. Germline CDR1 reads SEHNR; CDR2 reads FQNEAQ (reference sequence). The CDR3 loop is CASSFPGRGTQYF. The CDR3, as DNA: TGTGCCAGCAGCTTCCCAGGGCGAGGGACCCAGTACTTC.

This sequence joins TRBV7-2 and TRBJ2-7, with D possibly matching TRBD2 (5 bases). Germline CDR1 is SGHTA and CDR2 is FQGNSA. V gave up 5 bases and J gave up 1 base, with 9 bases separating them. The CDR3 contains 13 residues. CDR3 in DNA: TGTGCCAGCAGCCGGCGGAGGTCCTACGAGCAGTACTTC. Translating gives CASSRRRSYEQYF.

The rearrangement uses TRBV6-1 and TRBJ2-7; D is uncertain. This CDR3 is built from 13 residues. CDR1 MNHNS and CDR2 SASEGT come from the germline V gene. The V and J ends lost 5 bases and 1 base respectively, with 9 bases between them. The CDR3 sequence is CASSRTGSYEQYF. CDR3 sequence (DNA): TGTGCCAGCAGTCGTACCGGGTCCTACGAGCAGTACTTC.

This chain joins TRBV10-2 and TRBJ2-5; 7 bases are shared with TRBD2. V lost 0 bases to trimming and J lost 5 bases; unmatched junction nucleotides: 15. The length of the CDR3 is 18 residues. Germline lookup yields CDR1 WSHSY and CDR2 SAAADI. CDR3 in amino acids: CASSESYVSGPGRETQYF. As DNA, the CDR3 is TGCGCCAGCAGTGAGTCTTATGTGAGCGGACCCGGGAGGGAGACCCAGTACTTC.

V gene TRBV5-1 combines with J gene TRBJ2-7, with TRBD2 identical over 10 bases. The CDR3 runs 15 residues. V gave up 4 bases and J gave up 0 bases; unmatched junction bases: 4. The germline CDR1 and CDR2 sequences are SGHRS and YFSETQ. CDR3 sequence: CASSTSGVLSYEQYF. Written as DNA, the CDR3 is TGCGCCAGCAGCACTAGCGGGGTCCTCTCCTACGAGCAGTACTTC.

This rearrangement joins TRBV23-1 to TRBJ2-5; 7 bases match TRBD1. TRBV23-1 is identified as an open reading frame with a role that is uncertain. The CDR3 spans 16 residues. V lost 6 bases to trimming and J lost 2 bases; unmatched junction nucleotides: 12. CDR3: CASSPRQGSRQETQYF. CDR3 in DNA: TGCGCCAGCAGCCCCAGACAGGGATCGCGGCAAGAGACCCAGTACTTC.

V usage is TRBV5-6 and J usage is TRBJ2-1, with TRBD2 matching 7 bases. The V gene's germline CDR1 is SGHDT and CDR2 YYEEEE. V lost 1 base and J lost 4; bases outside the gene matches: 8. The CDR3 has 16 amino acids. The CDR3 reads CASSLPGLADYNEQFF. The CDR3 region has the DNA TGTGCCAGCAGCTTGCCGGGGCTAGCGGATTACAATGAGCAGTTCTTC.

The V call is TRBV28, the J call TRBJ1-5; TRBD1 matches 8 bases. The CDR3 loop spans 14 amino acids. Trimming cost V 6 bases and J 9 bases; bases outside gene matches: 10. The germline CDR1 and CDR2 sequences are MDHEN and SYDVKM. DNA of the CDR3: TGTGCCAGCAGGTTACAGGGGGGATCAGGGCCCCAGCATTTT. Protein product: CASRLQGGSGPQHF. Filled out from reference TRBV28 and TRBJ1-5, the complete variable domain reads DVKVTQSSRYLVKRTGEKVFLECVQDMDHENMFWYRQDPGLGLRLIYFSYDVKMKEKGDIPEGYSVSREKKERFSLILESASTNQTSMYLCASRLQGGSGPQHFGDGTRLSIL.

Only one count was recorded for this clone. The chain links TRBV6-1 to TRBJ1-5; 7 bases align to TRBD1. From germline, CDR1 is MNHNS and CDR2 SASEGT. Unmatched junction bases numbered 11, after V lost 2 bases and J lost 1 base. CDR3 length: 18 amino acids. In nucleotides, the CDR3 is TGTGCCAGCAGTGAAAGGGGGCGAGGAAAGAGGAGCAATCAGCCCCAGCATTTT. Amino acids: CASSERGRGKRSNQPQHF.

This clone has a handful of counts. The chain joins TRBV9 to TRBJ2-3; D gene ambiguous. CDR1 and CDR2 from the germline V gene are SGDLS and YYNGEE. This CDR3 is built from 15 residues. V lost 4 bases, J lost 0 bases, and 12 bases lay in between. The CDR3 sequence is CASSPLEASTDTQYF. In DNA, the CDR3 is TGTGCCAGCAGCCCCTTAGAGGCTAGCACAGATACGCAGTATTTT.

This clone was seen a single time. The rearrangement links TRBV7-2 to TRBJ2-7; D possibly corresponds to TRBD2 (6 bases). Trimming pared 3 bases from V and 0 bases from J, leaving 18 bases between. The CDR3 runs 17 residues. Germline CDR1 is SGHTA and CDR2 is FQGNSA. The CDR3 DNA reads as TGTGCCAGCAGCTTGGGGGGTACGGGCAAACGCTCCTACGAGCAGTACTTC. Translating gives CASSLGGTGKRSYEQYF.

The rearrangement uses TRBV11-2 and TRBJ2-1, with 7 positions matching TRBD2. Germline loops: CDR1 SGHAT, CDR2 FQNNGV. CDR3 length: 15 amino acids. V shed 1 base, J shed 7 bases, and the junction held 7 bases outside the gene matches. CDR3 in amino acids: CASSLAGLLVNEQFF. CDR3 DNA: TGTGCCAGCAGCTTAGCGGGACTACTAGTAAATGAGCAGTTCTTC. Using reference TRBV11-2 and TRBJ2-1 for the parts outside the CDR3, the full variable domain is EAGVAQSPRYKIIEKRQSVAFWCNPISGHATLYWYQQILGQGPKLLIQFQNNGVVDDSQLPKDRFSAERLKGVDSTLKIQPAKLEDSAVYLCASSLAGLLVNEQFFGPGTRLTVL.

The rearrangement uses TRBV7-9 and TRBJ2-6; 10 bases are a match to TRBD1. The CDR3 is 16 residues long. From germline, CDR1 is SEHNR and CDR2 FQNEAQ (reference sequence). The V segment lost 5 bases and the J segment 3 bases; nucleotides outside the gene matches: 4. The CDR3 DNA follows: TGTGCCAGCAGCCAGGACAGGGGGAATGGGGCCAACGTCCTGACTTTC. Translating it yields CASSQDRGNGANVLTF.

The chain is built from TRBV5-6 and TRBJ2-1; TRBD2 agrees at 10 bases. From germline, CDR1 is SGHDT and CDR2 YYEEEE. The V segment lost 2 bases and the J segment 9 bases; nucleotides outside the gene matches: 11. This CDR3 is built from 16 residues. The CDR3 DNA sequence: TGTGCCAGCAGCTTAAGGACTAGCGGATCAGCAGGTGAGCAGTTCTTC. Its protein is CASSLRTSGSAGEQFF. The full variable domain, completed using reference TRBV5-6 and TRBJ2-1, is DAGVTQSPTHLIKTRGQQVTLRCSPKSGHDTVSWYQQALGQGPQFIFQYYEEEERQRGNFPDRFSGHQFPNYSSELNVNALLLGDSALYLCASSLRTSGSAGEQFFGPGTRLTVL.

The chain joins TRBV11-3 to TRBJ2-7; TRBD2 might be the D (5 bases). The CDR3 has 16 amino acids. Per germline, CDR1 SGHNT and CDR2 YENEEA. Trimming took 3 bases from V and 4 from J, leaving 19 bases between them. In DNA, the CDR3 is TGTGCCAGCAGCTTGCCTGGTCTGAAAGGGAGATACGAGCAGTACTTC. It yields the protein CASSLPGLKGRYEQYF.

This clone has more than one count but fewer than ten. The V call is TRBV7-6, the J call TRBJ2-7, with 7 bases that match TRBD1. Germline V gives CDR1 SGHVS, CDR2 FNYEAQ. V lost 4 bases and J lost 7; bases outside the gene matches: 10. The CDR3 consists of 14 residues. The CDR3 loop is CASSSITGVGEQYF. The CDR3 region has the DNA TGTGCCAGCAGCTCCATAACAGGGGTCGGGGAGCAGTACTTC.

DNA of the CDR3: TGTGCCAGCAGTGTGGGGGGTGGGCCCCAGCATTTT. As protein: CASSVGGGPQHF. The J gene is TRBJ1-5, the V gene TRBV25-1, with D possibly matching TRBD1 (5 bases). V was shortened by 4 bases and J by 9 bases, with 10 bases between the two germline ends. The germline CDR1 and CDR2 sequences are MGHDK and SYGVNS. This CDR3 spans 12 amino acids. The whole variable domain, filled in from reference TRBV25-1 and TRBJ1-5, reads EADIYQTPRYLVIGTGKKITLECSQTMGHDKMYWYQQDPGMELHLIHYSYGVNSTEKGDLSSESTVSRIRTEHFPLTLESARPSHTSQYLCASSVGGGPQHFGDGTRLSIL.

The rearrangement links TRBV7-2 to TRBJ2-7, with TRBD2 matching over 8 bases. This CDR3 is built from 14 residues. V was clipped by 5 bases and J by 9 bases; unmatched bases: 12. Germline V gives CDR1 SGHTA, CDR2 FQGNSA. DNA of the CDR3: TGTGCCAGCAGCCTGAGCGGGAGTCAAGATATGCAGTACTTC. Its protein product is CASSLSGSQDMQYF. The full variable domain, in which reference TRBV7-2 and TRBJ2-7 provide the parts outside the CDR3, is GAGVSQSPSNKVTEKGKDVELRCDPISGHTALYWYRQSLGQGLEFLIYFQGNSAPDKSGLPSDRFSAERTGGSVSTLTIQRTQQEDSAVYLCASSLSGSQDMQYFGPGTRLTVT.

This chain uses TRBV18 with TRBJ2-3, with 8 bases that match TRBD1. The V and J ends lost 3 bases and 4 bases, in that order; junction bases with no gene match: 9. The CDR3 totals 16 residues. Germline V gene data show CDR1 as KGHSH and CDR2 as LQKENI. Written as DNA, the CDR3 is TGTGCCAGCTCACCCTTTGACAGGGGAATCGCAGATACGCAGTATTTT. This sequence encodes CASSPFDRGIADTQYF.

A word on this clone: Different DNA sequences within this sample yield the same CDR3. This chain links TRBV18 with TRBJ1-2; 9 bases map to TRBD1. In germline, CDR1 is KGHSH, CDR2 LQKENI. After removal of 3 bases from V and 5 bases from J, the junction contained 7 bases not matched to a gene. This CDR3 is 15 amino acids long. The CDR3 here is CASSPGQGQAYGYTF. In DNA form, the CDR3 reads TGTGCCAGCTCACCGGGACAGGGTCAAGCTTATGGCTACACCTTC.

V and J are TRBV5-1 and TRBJ2-5; D perhaps matches TRBD1 (6 bases). CDR3 length: 15 amino acids. Trimming removed 5 bases from V and 1 base from J, with 15 bases in between. The germline gives CDR1 SGHRS, CDR2 YFSETQ. The CDR3 loop is CASRKPGTLQETQYF. CDR3 sequence (DNA): TGCGCCAGCAGAAAACCAGGGACACTCCAAGAGACCCAGTACTTC.

The chain combines TRBV7-6 with TRBJ1-1; no firm D call. Trimming removed 1 base at V and 1 base at J, with 10 bases between. CDR3 length equals 15 residues. Germline assignment: CDR1 SGHVS and CDR2 FNYEAQ. The CDR3 region has the DNA TGTGCCAGCAGCTTAGAGCGGCGTAAGAACACTGAAGCTTTCTTT. Protein: CASSLERRKNTEAFF. Together with reference TRBV7-6 and TRBJ1-1, the CDR3 gives the full variable domain: GAGVSQSPRYKVTKRGQDVALRCDPISGHVSLYWYRQALGQGPEFLTYFNYEAQQDKSGLPNDRFSAERPEGSISTLTIQRTEQRDSAMYRCASSLERRKNTEAFFGQGTRLTVV.